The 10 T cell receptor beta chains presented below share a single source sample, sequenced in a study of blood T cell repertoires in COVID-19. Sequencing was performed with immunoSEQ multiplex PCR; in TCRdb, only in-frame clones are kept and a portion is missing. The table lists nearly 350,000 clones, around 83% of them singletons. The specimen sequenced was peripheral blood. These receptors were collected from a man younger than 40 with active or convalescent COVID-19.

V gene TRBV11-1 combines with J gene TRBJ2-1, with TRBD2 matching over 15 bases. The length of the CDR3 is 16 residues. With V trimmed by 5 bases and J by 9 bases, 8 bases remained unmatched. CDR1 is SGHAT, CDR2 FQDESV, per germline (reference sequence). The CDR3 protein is CASSGLAGGGHAEQFF. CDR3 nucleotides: TGTGCCAGCAGCGGACTAGCGGGAGGGGGGCACGCTGAGCAGTTCTTC.

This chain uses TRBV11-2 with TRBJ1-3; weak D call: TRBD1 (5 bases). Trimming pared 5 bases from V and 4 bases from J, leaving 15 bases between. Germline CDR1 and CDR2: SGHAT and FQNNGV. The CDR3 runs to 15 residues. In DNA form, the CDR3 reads TGTGCCAGCAGCCCTTCCCCCGACAGAGGAAACACCATATATTTT. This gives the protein CASSPSPDRGNTIYF.

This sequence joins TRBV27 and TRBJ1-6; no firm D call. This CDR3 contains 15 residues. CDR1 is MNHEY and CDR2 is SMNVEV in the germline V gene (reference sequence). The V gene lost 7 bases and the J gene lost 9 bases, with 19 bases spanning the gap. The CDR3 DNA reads TGTGCCAGCAACCCTGGGCCGGCCAGCTCTTCACCCCTCCACTTT. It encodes CASNPGPASSSPLHF.

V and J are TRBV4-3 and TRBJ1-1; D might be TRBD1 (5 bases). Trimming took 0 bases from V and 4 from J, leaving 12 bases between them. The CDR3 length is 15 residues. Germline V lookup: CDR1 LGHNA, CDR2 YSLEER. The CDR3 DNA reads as TGCGCCAGCAGCCAAGATCTAGGGAGGGGCACTGAAGCTTTCTTT. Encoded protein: CASSQDLGRGTEAFF.

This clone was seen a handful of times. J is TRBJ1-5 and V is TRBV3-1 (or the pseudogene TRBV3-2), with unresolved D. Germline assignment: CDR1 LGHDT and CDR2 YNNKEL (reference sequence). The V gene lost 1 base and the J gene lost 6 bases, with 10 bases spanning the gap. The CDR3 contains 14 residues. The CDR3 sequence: CASSQAARGQPQHF. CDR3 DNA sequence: TGTGCCAGCAGCCAAGCGGCGCGGGGTCAGCCCCAGCATTTT.

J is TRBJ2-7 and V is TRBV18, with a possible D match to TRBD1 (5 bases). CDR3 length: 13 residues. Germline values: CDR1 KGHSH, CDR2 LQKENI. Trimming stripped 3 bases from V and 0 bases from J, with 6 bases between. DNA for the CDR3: TGTGCCAGCTCACCGGGGCCCTCCTACGAGCAGTACTTC. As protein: CASSPGPSYEQYF.

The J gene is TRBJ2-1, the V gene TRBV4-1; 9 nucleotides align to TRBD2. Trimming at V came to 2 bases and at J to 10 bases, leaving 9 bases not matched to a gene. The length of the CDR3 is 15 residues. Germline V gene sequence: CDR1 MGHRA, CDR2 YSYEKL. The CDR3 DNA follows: TGCGCCAGCAGCCAAATTCTGCGGGGGGGAGGGGAGCAGTTCTTC. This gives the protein CASSQILRGGGEQFF.

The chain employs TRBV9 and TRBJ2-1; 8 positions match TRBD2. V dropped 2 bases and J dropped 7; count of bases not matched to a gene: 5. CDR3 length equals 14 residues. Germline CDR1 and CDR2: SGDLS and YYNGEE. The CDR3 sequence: CASSVSGGTNEQFF. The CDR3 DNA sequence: TGTGCCAGCAGCGTTTCGGGAGGGACGAATGAGCAGTTCTTC.

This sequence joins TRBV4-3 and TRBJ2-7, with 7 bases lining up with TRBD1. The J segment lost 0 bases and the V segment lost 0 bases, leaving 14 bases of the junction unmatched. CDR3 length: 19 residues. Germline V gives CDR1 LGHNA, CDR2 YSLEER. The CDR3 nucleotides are TGCGCCAGCAGCCAAGATGTCGGTCGTTTTAGGGACAGCTCCTACGAGCAGTACTTC. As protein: CASSQDVGRFRDSSYEQYF.

The CDR3 coding sequence is TGTGCCAGCAGCTTAAGGGGCAATGAGCAGTTCTTC. Its protein is CASSLRGNEQFF. The rearrangement joins TRBV7-2 to TRBJ2-1; D is perhaps TRBD1 (5 bases). The CDR3 length is 12 residues. The V end lost 2 bases, the J end lost 6 bases, and 5 bases lay between the germline ends. Germline loops: CDR1 SGHTA, CDR2 FQGNSA.